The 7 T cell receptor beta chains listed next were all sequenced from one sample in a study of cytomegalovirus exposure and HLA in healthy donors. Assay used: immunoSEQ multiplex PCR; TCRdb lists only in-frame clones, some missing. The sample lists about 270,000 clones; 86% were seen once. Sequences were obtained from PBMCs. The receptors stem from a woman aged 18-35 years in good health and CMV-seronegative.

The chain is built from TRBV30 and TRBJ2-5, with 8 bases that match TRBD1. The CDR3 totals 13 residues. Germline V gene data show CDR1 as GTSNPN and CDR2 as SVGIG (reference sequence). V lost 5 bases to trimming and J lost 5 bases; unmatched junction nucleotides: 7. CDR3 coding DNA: TGTGCCTGGGGTCAGGGGGCATGGGAGACCCAGTACTTC. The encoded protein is CAWGQGAWETQYF.

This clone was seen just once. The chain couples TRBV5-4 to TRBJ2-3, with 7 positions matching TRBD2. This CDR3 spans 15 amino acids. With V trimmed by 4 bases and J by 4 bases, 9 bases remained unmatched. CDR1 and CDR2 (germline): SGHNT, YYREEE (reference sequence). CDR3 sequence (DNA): TGTGCCAGCAGCCCGAAGACTAGCCTCGCAGATACGCAGTATTTT. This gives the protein CASSPKTSLADTQYF. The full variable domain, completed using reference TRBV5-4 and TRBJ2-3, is ETGVTQSPTHLIKTRGQQVTLRCSSQSGHNTVSWYQQALGQGPQFIFQYYREEENGRGNFPPRFSGLQFPNYSSELNVNALELDDSALYLCASSPKTSLADTQYFGPGTRLTVL.

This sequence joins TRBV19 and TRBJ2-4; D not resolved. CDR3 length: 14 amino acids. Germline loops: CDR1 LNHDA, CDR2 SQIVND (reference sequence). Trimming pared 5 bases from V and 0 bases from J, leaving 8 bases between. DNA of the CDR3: TGTGCCAGTAGTGATAGACTAGCCAAAAACATTCAGTACTTC. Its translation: CASSDRLAKNIQYF.

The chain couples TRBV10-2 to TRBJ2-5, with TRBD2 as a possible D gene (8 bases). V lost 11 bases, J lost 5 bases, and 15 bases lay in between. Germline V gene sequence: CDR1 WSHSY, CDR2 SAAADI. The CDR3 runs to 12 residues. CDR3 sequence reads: CASTGGGETQYF. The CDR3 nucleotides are TGCGCCTCCACGGGAGGGGGCGAGACCCAGTACTTC.

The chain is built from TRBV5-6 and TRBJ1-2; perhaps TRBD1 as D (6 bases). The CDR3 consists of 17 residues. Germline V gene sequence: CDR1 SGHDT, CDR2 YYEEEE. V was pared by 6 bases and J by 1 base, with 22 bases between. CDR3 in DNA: TGTGCCAGCATCCCCTTCGGGGGGCGGAGGGGTAACTATGGCTACACCTTC. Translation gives CASIPFGGRRGNYGYTF.

The CDR3 loop is CASSTTRDRAEAFF. In DNA form, the CDR3 reads TGCGCCAGCAGCACGACCCGGGACAGGGCTGAAGCTTTCTTT. The chain couples TRBV5-1 to TRBJ1-1; 9 nucleotides align to TRBD1. Germline assignment: CDR1 SGHRS and CDR2 YFSETQ. J was trimmed by 6 bases and V by 4 bases; bases with no gene match: 7. The CDR3 sequence is 14 residues long.

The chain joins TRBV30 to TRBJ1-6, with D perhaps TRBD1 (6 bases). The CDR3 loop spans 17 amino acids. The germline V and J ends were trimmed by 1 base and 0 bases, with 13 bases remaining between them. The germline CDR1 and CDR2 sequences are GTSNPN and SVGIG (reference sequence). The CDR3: CAWSALDRSSYNSPLHF. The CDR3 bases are TGTGCCTGGAGTGCCTTAGACAGGAGCTCCTATAATTCACCCCTCCACTTT.